Listed here are 4 T cell receptor beta chains from one sample, sequenced in a study of cytomegalovirus exposure and HLA in healthy donors. Both 60 Vbeta primers and 13 Jbeta primers went into the PCR. The protocol was immunoSEQ multiplex PCR, while the TCRdb copy is restricted to in-frame clones and leaves out a portion. The data hold over 130,000 clones, with about three fifths observed a single time. Material: PBMCs. The source of these receptors is a male donor in good health and CMV-seronegative.

The chain links TRBV27 to TRBJ1-1; 7 bases map to TRBD1. The CDR3 runs 15 residues. Unmatched junction bases numbered 6, after V lost 4 bases and J lost 1 base. CDR1 and CDR2 (germline): MNHEY, SMNVEV (reference sequence). Here the CDR3 DNA reads TGTGCCAGCAGTTCAGGGGGGACGGGGAACACTGAAGCTTTCTTT. It is translated as CASSSGGTGNTEAFF.

DNA of the CDR3: TGTGCCAGCAGCGACTGGGGGCGGAGCTCCTACGAGCAGTACTTC. It codes for CASSDWGRSSYEQYF. The chain uses TRBV11-1 and TRBJ2-7, with D possibly matching TRBD1 (6 bases). With 5 bases removed from V and 0 bases from J, the gap between germline ends came to 14 bases. Germline-derived CDR1 and CDR2 are SGHAT and FQDESV (reference sequence). The CDR3 is 15 amino acids. Together with reference TRBV11-1 and TRBJ2-7, the CDR3 gives the full variable domain: EAEVAQSPRYKITEKSQAVAFWCDPISGHATLYWYRQILGQGPELLVQFQDESVVDDSQLPKDRFSAERLKGVDSTLKIQPAELGDSAMYLCASSDWGRSSYEQYFGPGTRLTVT.

The DNA for the CDR3 is TGCGCCAGCAGCAAGGACGGGACAGTCAACACCGGGGAGCTGTTTTTT. Amino acid sequence: CASSKDGTVNTGELFF. V gene TRBV5-1 combines with J gene TRBJ2-2, with 7 bases that match TRBD1. V dropped 4 bases and J dropped 2; count of bases not matched to a gene: 8. This CDR3 comprises 16 residues. Germline V gene lookup returns CDR1 SGHRS and CDR2 YFSETQ.

This clone was seen a handful of times. The rearrangement links TRBV7-9 to TRBJ1-6; D is possibly TRBD1 (6 bases). Germline CDR1 SEHNR, CDR2 FQNEAQ (reference sequence). With 6 bases removed from V and 3 bases from J, the gap between germline ends came to 9 bases. The CDR3 length is 14 residues. The CDR3 DNA reads TGTGCCAGCAGTAGGACAGACTATAATTCACCCCTCCACTTT. Its translation: CASSRTDYNSPLHF.